The 15 T cell receptor beta chains in this list originate from one sample, sequenced in a study of blood T cell repertoires in COVID-19. Here immunoSEQ multiplex PCR was the method, and the copy in TCRdb shows in-frame clones only, minus some. This table has around 100,000 clones, more than 70% appearing once. The sample comprised peripheral blood. The receptors originated from a woman aged 60-75 years with COVID-19, enrolled during active disease.

This clone has a single count. This chain joins TRBV6-5 and TRBJ2-2; 8 nucleotides agree with TRBD1. J gave up 5 bases and V 5 bases, and 7 bases lay outside the gene matches. The CDR3 is 15 amino acids. Germline assignment: CDR1 MNHEY and CDR2 SVGAGI. CDR3 DNA: TGTGCCAGCAGTCAACGACAGGGGAAGACCGGGGAGCTGTTTTTT. Amino acid sequence: CASSQRQGKTGELFF.

This sequence joins TRBV5-1 and TRBJ1-2; 10 bases align to TRBD1. V lost 2 bases and J lost 7; bases outside the gene matches: 5. In germline, CDR1 is SGHRS, CDR2 YFSETQ. CDR3 size: 14 residues. The CDR3 region has the DNA TGCGCCAGCAGCTTTGGTTGGACAGGGGGTGGCTACACCTTC. It yields the protein CASSFGWTGGGYTF.

The chain combines TRBV18 with TRBJ1-4; a possible D gene is TRBD1 (5 bases). Trimming left V 0 bases short and J 10 bases short, with 15 bases between. Germline CDR1 KGHSH, CDR2 LQKENI. The CDR3 loop spans 15 amino acids. This CDR3 is CASSPPSEFRGKLFF. The CDR3 DNA sequence: TGTGCCAGCTCACCACCATCGGAATTTAGGGGAAAACTGTTTTTT.

In DNA, the CDR3 is TGCGCCAGCAGCCAAGAGGGAGGGAGACAGCCCCAGCATTTT. This translates into CASSQEGGRQPQHF. V is TRBV4-1 and J is TRBJ1-5; D is undetermined. Per germline, CDR1 MGHRA and CDR2 YSYEKL. CDR3 length equals 14 residues. Trimming took off 0 bases at V and 7 bases at J, with 10 bases between the two ends.

This clone came up a few times. The chain employs TRBV7-3 and TRBJ1-6; D is ambiguous. With 5 bases removed from V and 10 bases from J, the gap between germline ends came to 12 bases. CDR3 length: 13 amino acids. Germline loops: CDR1 SGHTA, CDR2 FQGTGA. The CDR3 reads CASSPVPGSPLHF. CDR3 nucleotide sequence: TGTGCCAGCAGCCCAGTCCCGGGGTCACCCCTCCACTTT.

This clone was observed a handful of times. The rearrangement links TRBV19 to TRBJ2-7; tentatively, D is TRBD1 (6 bases). Per the germline V gene, CDR1 is LNHDA and CDR2 is SQIVND (reference sequence). This CDR3 spans 13 amino acids. The V gene lost 5 bases and the J gene lost 3 bases, with 11 bases spanning the gap. DNA of the CDR3: TGTGCCAGTAGTGTAACAGGGTACTACGAGCAGTACTTC. This translates into CASSVTGYYEQYF.

This rearrangement joins TRBV15 to TRBJ1-1; D is undetermined. V lost 3 bases and J 0 bases, leaving 14 bases between the germline ends. Germline V gives CDR1 LNHNV, CDR2 YYDKDF (reference sequence). The CDR3 has 16 amino acids. CDR3: CATSRGPPLVNTEAFF. For the CDR3, the DNA is TGTGCCACCAGCAGGGGCCCGCCACTTGTGAACACTGAAGCTTTCTTT. The variable domain in full, completed from reference TRBV15 and TRBJ1-1, reads DAMVIQNPRYQVTQFGKPVTLSCSQTLNHNVMYWYQQKSSQAPKLLFHYYDKDFNNEADTPDNFQSRRPNTSFCFLDIRSPGLGDTAMYLCATSRGPPLVNTEAFFGQGTRLTVV.

The chain is built from TRBV2 and TRBJ2-3; D is possibly TRBD1 (6 bases). The CDR3 length is 16 residues. Germline loops: CDR1 SNHLY, CDR2 FYNNEI. The V gene lost 3 bases and the J gene lost 1 base, with 14 bases spanning the gap. CDR3 region: CASSDWGSGGTDTQYF. The CDR3 bases are TGTGCCAGCAGTGACTGGGGGTCAGGGGGCACAGATACGCAGTATTTT.

The chain combines TRBV7-9 with TRBJ1-1; 11 bases are a match to TRBD1. Germline V lookup: CDR1 SEHNR, CDR2 FQNEAQ (reference sequence). V trimming: 4 bases; J trimming: 5 bases; junction bases outside the gene matches: 9. The CDR3 contains 16 residues. The CDR3 nucleotides read TGTGCCAGCAGCTCACCTTTTGGACAGGGGGCGACTGAAGCTTTCTTT. Its protein product is CASSSPFGQGATEAFF.

The chain links TRBV7-9 to TRBJ2-7; 7 bases align to TRBD1. The germline gives CDR1 SEHNR, CDR2 FQNEAQ (reference sequence). V lost 1 base, J lost 4 bases, and 4 bases stayed unmatched. The CDR3 is 14 residues long. CDR3 sequence (DNA): TGTGCCAGCAGCTTAGTAGGGGACAGATACGAGCAGTACTTC. The encoded protein is CASSLVGDRYEQYF. Full variable domain (missing parts from reference TRBV7-9 and TRBJ2-7): DTGVSQNPRHKITKRGQNVTFRCDPISEHNRLYWYRQTLGQGPEFLTYFQNEAQLEKSRLLSDRFSAERPKGSFSTLEIQRTEQGDSAMYLCASSLVGDRYEQYFGPGTRLTVT.

This sequence joins TRBV6-5 and TRBJ1-1, with no clear D. The CDR3 runs to 11 residues. V lost 8 bases and J lost 5, with 9 bases in between. Germline loops: CDR1 MNHEY, CDR2 SVGAGI. CDR3 amino acids: CASERETEAFF. For the CDR3, the DNA is TGTGCCAGCGAGAGGGAGACTGAAGCTTTCTTT.

V gene TRBV6-5 combines with J gene TRBJ1-2, with 7 bases lining up with TRBD1. The germline V gene has CDR1 MNHEY and CDR2 SVGAGI. There are 14 residues in the CDR3. After removal of 6 bases from V and 4 bases from J, the junction contained 8 bases not matched to a gene. CDR3: CASSRGTAIYGYTF. In DNA, the CDR3 is TGTGCCAGCAGCAGAGGGACAGCCATCTATGGCTACACCTTC.

At least ten counts were recorded for this clone. This chain connects TRBV5-1 to TRBJ2-7, with D hard to call. The ends were cut back, 4 bases at V and 3 bases at J, with 17 bases in the middle. The V gene's germline CDR1 is SGHRS and CDR2 YFSETQ. This CDR3 has 15 amino acids. The chain's CDR3 is CASSPTAGTDYEQYF. The CDR3 coding sequence is TGCGCCAGCAGCCCGACCGCAGGAACTGACTACGAGCAGTACTTC.

J is TRBJ1-2 and V is TRBV7-9; a possible D gene is TRBD1 (6 bases). V dropped 5 bases and J dropped 2 bases, with 21 bases sitting between them. Germline CDR1 is SEHNR and CDR2 is FQNEAQ (reference sequence). The CDR3 runs 17 residues. DNA of the CDR3: TGTGCCAGCAGCGGTAAAGAAGCAGAGGGGGAGAACTATGGCTACACCTTC. Its translation is CASSGKEAEGENYGYTF.

This chain links TRBV24-1 with TRBJ2-2; the match to TRBD2 covers 8 bases. The V gene end was trimmed by 4 bases and the J gene end by 1 base; junction bases not matched to a gene: 7. Germline V gives CDR1 KGHDR, CDR2 SFDVKD. The CDR3 runs 17 residues. The CDR3: CATSDPGRGENTGELFF. In nucleotides, the CDR3 is TGTGCCACCAGTGACCCCGGGAGGGGGGAGAACACCGGGGAGCTGTTTTTT.